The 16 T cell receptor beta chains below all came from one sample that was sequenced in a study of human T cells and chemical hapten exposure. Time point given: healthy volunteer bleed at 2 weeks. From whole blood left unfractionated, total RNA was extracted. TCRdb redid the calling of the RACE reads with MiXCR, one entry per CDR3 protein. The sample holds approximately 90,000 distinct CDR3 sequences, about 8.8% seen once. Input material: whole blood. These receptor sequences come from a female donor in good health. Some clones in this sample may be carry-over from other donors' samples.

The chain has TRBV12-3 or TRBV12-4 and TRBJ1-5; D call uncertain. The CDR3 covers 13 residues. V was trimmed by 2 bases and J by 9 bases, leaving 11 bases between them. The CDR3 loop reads CASSLSGWSPQHF. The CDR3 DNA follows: TGTGCCAGCAGTTTATCGGGGTGGTCGCCCCAGCATTTT.

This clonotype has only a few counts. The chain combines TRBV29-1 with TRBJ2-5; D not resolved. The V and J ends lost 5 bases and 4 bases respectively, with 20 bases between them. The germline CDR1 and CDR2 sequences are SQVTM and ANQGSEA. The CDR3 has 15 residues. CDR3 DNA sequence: TGCAGCGTTATTCTTCCACCCCGGCCCGGAGAGACCCAGTACTTC. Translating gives CSVILPPRPGETQYF.

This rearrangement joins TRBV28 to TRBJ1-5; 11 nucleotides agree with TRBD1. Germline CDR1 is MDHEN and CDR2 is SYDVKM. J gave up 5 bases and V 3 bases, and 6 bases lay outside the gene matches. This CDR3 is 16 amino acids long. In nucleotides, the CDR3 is TGTGCCAGCAGTTTTGAGGACAGGGGGCGAGATCAGCCCCAGCATTTT. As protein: CASSFEDRGRDQPQHF. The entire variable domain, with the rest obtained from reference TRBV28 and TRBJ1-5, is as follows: DVKVTQSSRYLVKRTGEKVFLECVQDMDHENMFWYRQDPGLGLRLIYFSYDVKMKEKGDIPEGYSVSREKKERFSLILESASTNQTSMYLCASSFEDRGRDQPQHFGDGTRLSIL.

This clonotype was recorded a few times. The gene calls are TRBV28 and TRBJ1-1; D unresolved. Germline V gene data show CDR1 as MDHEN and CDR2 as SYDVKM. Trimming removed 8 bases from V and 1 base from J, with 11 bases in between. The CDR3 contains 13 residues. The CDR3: CASVQHPNTEAFF. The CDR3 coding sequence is TGTGCCAGCGTTCAACACCCGAACACTGAAGCTTTCTTT.

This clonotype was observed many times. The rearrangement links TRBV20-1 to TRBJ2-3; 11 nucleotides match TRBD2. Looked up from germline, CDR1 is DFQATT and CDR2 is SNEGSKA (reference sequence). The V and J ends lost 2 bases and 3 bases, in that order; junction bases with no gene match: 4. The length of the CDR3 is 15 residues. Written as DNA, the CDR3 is TGCAGTGCTAGATATAGCGGGAGGGATACAGATACGCAGTATTTT. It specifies CSARYSGRDTDTQYF.

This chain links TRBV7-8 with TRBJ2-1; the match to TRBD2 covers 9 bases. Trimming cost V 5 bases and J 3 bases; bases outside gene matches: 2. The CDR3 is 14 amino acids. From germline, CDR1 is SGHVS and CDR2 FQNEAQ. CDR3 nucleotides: TGTGCCAGCAGCGTTAGCGGGAGCTACAATGAGCAGTTCTTC. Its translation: CASSVSGSYNEQFF.

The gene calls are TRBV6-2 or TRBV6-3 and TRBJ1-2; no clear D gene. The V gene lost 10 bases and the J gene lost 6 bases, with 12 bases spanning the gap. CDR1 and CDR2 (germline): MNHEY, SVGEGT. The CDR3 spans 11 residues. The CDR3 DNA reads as TGTGCCACGACGGGGAACCATGGCTACACCTTC. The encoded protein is CATTGNHGYTF.

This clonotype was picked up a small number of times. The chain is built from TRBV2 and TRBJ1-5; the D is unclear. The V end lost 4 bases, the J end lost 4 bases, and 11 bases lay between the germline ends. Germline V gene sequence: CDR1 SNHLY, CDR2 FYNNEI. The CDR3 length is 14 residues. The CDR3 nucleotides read TGTGCCAGCAGTGCCGACCTCCGGAATCAGCCCCAGCATTTT. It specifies CASSADLRNQPQHF.

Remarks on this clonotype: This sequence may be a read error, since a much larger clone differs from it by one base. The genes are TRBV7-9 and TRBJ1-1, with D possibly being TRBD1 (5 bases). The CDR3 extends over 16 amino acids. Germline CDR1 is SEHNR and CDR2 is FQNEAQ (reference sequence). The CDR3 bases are TGTGCCAGCAGCCTGGGACCGACCAAGCCGAACACTAAAGCTTTCTTT. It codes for CASSLGPTKPNTKAFF.

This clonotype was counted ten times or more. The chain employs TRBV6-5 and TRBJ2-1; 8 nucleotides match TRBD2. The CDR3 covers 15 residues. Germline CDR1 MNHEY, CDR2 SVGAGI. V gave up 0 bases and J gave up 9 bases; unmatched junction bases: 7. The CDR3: CASSYSWREAPEQFF. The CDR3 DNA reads TGTGCCAGCAGTTACTCGTGGCGGGAGGCCCCTGAGCAGTTCTTC.

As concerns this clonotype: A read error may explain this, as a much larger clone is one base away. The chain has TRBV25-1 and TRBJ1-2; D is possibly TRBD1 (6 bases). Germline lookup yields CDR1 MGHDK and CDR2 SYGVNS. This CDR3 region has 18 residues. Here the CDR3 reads CANSELQGNLQANYGYTF. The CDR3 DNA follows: TGTGCCAACAGTGAACTACAGGGTAACCTCCAAGCTAACTATGGCTACACCTTC.

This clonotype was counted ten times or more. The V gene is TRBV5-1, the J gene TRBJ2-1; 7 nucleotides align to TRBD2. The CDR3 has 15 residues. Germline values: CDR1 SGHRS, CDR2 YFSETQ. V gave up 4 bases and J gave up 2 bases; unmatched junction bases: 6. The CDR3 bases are TGCGCCAGCAGCGGTCAGACTAGCCCCTACAATGAGCAGTTCTTC. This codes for CASSGQTSPYNEQFF.

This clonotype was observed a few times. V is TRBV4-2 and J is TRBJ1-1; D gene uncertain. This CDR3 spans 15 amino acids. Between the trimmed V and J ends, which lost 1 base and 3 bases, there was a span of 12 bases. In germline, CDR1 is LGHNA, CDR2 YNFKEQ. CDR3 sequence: CASSQVSVGDTEAFF. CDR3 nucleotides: TGTGCCAGCAGCCAAGTTTCCGTAGGCGACACTGAAGCTTTCTTT.

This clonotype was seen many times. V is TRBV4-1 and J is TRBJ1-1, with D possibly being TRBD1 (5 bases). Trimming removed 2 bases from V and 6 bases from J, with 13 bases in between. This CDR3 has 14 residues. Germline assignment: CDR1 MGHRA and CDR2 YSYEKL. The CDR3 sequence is CASSQRVREPEAFF. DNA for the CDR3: TGCGCCAGCAGCCAAAGGGTCAGGGAACCTGAAGCTTTCTTT.

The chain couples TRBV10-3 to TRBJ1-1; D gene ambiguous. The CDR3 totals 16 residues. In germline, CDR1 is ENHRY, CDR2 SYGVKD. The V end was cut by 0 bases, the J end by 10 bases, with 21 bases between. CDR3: CAISESILGRPLGAFF. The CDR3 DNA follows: TGTGCCATCAGTGAGTCGATATTGGGAAGGCCTTTAGGAGCTTTCTTT.

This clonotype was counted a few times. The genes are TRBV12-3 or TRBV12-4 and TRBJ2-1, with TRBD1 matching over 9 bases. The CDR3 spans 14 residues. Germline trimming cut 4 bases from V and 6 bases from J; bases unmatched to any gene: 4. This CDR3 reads CASSWTGDSNEQFF. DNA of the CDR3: TGTGCCAGCAGTTGGACAGGGGATAGCAATGAGCAGTTCTTC.